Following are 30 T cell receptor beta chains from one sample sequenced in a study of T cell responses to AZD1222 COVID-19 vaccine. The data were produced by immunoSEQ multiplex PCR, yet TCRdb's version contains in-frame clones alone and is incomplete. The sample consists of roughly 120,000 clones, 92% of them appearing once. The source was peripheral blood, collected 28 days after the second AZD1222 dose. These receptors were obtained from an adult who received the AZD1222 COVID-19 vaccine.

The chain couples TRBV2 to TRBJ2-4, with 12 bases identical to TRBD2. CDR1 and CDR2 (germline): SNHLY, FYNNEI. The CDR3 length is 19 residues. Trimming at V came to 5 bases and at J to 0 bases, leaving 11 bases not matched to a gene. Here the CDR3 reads CASSRPSGGAKGAKNIQYF. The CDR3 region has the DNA TGTGCCAGCAGTCGACCTAGCGGGGGGGCCAAGGGAGCCAAAAACATTCAGTACTTC.

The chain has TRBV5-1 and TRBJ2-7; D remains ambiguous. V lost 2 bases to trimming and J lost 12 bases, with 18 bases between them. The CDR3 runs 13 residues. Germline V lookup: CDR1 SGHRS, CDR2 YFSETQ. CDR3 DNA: TGCGCCAGCAGCTTCTTCATGGACGAGGTACCGTACTTC. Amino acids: CASSFFMDEVPYF.

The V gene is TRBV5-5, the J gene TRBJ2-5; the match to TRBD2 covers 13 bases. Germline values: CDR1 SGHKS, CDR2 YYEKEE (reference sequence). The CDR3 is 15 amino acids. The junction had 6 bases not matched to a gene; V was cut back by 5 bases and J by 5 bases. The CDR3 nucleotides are TGTGCCAGCAGAAAACTAGCGGGGGGGCCGGAGACCCAGTACTTC. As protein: CASRKLAGGPETQYF.

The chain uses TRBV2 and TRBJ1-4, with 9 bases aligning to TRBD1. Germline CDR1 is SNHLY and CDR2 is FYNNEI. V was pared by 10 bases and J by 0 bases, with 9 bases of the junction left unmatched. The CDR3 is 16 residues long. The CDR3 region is CATTGQGSATNEKLFF. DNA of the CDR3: TGTGCCACCACGGGACAGGGAAGTGCAACTAATGAAAAACTGTTTTTT.

CDR3 DNA: TGTGCCAGCAGCCAAGATTGGACGGGACAGGGACACCCCTACGAGCAGTACTTC. This translates into CASSQDWTGQGHPYEQYF. The V call is TRBV3-1 (or the pseudogene TRBV3-2), the J call TRBJ2-7; TRBD1 aligns across 9 bases. There are 18 residues in the CDR3. V shed 0 bases, J shed 2 bases, and the junction held 11 bases outside the gene matches. The germline gives CDR1 LGHDT, CDR2 YNNKEL (reference sequence).

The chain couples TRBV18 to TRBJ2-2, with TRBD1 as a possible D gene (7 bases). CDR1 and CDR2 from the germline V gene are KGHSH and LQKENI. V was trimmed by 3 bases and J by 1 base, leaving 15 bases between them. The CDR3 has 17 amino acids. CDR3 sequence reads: CASSPSGGTVNTGELFF. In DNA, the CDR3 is TGTGCCAGCTCACCTTCTGGCGGGACAGTGAACACCGGGGAGCTGTTTTTT. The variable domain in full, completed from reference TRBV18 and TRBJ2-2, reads NAGVMQNPRHLVRRRGQEARLRCSPMKGHSHVYWYRQLPEEGLKFMVYLQKENIIDESGMPKERFSAEFPKEGPSILRIQQVVRGDSAAYFCASSPSGGTVNTGELFFGEGSRLTVL.

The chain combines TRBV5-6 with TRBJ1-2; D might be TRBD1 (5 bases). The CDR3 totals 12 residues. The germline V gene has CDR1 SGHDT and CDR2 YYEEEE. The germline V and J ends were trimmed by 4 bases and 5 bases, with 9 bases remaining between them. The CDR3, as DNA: TGTGCCAGCAGCCTAAGACAGTATGGCTACACCTTC. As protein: CASSLRQYGYTF.

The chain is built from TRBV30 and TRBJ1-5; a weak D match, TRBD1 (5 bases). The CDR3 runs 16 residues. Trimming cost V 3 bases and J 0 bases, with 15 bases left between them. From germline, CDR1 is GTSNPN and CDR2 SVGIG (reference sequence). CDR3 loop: CAWRGRQSYSNQPQHF. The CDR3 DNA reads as TGTGCCTGGAGAGGCCGACAGAGCTATAGCAATCAGCCCCAGCATTTT.

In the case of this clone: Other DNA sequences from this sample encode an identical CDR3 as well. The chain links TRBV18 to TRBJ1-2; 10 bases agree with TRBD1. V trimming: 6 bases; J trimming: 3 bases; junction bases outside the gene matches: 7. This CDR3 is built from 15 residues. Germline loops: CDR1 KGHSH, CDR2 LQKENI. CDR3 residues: CASSPATGGDYGYTF. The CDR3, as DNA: TGTGCCAGCTCCCCGGCGACAGGGGGCGACTATGGCTACACCTTC.

The CDR3 DNA sequence: TGTGCCAGCTCACCACCAGGGACGAACTCTGGAAACACCATATATTTT. As protein: CASSPPGTNSGNTIYF. The V gene is TRBV18, the J gene TRBJ1-3, with a weak D call TRBD1 (5 bases). CDR1 is KGHSH and CDR2 is LQKENI in the germline V gene. V dropped 0 bases and J dropped 0 bases, with 9 bases sitting between them. This CDR3 is built from 16 residues.

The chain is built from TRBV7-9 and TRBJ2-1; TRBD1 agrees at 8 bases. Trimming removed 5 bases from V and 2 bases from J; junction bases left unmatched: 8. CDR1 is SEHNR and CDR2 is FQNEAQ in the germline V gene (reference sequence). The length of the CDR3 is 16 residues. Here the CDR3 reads CASSRGQGLPYNEQFF. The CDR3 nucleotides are TGTGCCAGCAGCCGCGGACAGGGATTACCCTACAATGAGCAGTTCTTC.

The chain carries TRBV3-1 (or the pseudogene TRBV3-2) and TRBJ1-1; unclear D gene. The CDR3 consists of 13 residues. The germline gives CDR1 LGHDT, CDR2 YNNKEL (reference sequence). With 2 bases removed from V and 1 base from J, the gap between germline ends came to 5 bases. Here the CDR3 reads CASSQIRNTEAFF. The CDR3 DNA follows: TGTGCCAGCAGCCAAATCCGGAACACTGAAGCTTTCTTT.

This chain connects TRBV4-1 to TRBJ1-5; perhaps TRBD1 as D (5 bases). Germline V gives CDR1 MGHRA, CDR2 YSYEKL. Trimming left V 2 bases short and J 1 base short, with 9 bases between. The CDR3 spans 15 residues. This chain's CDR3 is CASSQRDVSNQPQHF. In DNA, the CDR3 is TGCGCCAGCAGCCAAAGGGACGTCAGCAATCAGCCCCAGCATTTT.

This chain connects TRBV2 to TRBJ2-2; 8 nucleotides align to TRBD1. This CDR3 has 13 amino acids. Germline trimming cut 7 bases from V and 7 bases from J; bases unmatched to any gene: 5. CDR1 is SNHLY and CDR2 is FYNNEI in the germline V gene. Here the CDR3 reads CASIGQGVGELFF. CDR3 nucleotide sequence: TGTGCCAGCATCGGACAGGGAGTCGGGGAGCTGTTTTTT.

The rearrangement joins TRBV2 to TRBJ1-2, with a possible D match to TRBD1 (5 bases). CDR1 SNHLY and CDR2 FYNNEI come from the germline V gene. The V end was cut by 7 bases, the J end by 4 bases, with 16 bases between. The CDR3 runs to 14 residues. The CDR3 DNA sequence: TGTGCCAGCAAACGGTCAGGGTCCTCCTATGGCTACACCTTC. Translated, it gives CASKRSGSSYGYTF. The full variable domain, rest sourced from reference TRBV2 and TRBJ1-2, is EPEVTQTPSHQVTQMGQEVILRCVPISNHLYFYWYRQILGQKVEFLVSFYNNEISEKSEIFDDQFSVERPDGSNFTLKIRSTKLEDSAMYFCASKRSGSSYGYTFGSGTRLTVV.

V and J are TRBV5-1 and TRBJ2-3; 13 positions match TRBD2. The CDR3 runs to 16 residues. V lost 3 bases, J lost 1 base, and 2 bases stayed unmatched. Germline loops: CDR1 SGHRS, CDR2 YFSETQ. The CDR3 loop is CASSSGTSGGTDTQYF. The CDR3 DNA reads TGCGCCAGCAGCTCCGGGACTAGCGGGGGCACAGATACGCAGTATTTT.

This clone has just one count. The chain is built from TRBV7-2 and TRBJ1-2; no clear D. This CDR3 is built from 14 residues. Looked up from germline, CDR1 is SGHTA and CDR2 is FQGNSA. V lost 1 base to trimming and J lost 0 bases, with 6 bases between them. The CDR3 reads CASSLVVANYGYTF. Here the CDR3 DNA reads TGTGCCAGCAGCTTAGTCGTGGCTAACTATGGCTACACCTTC.

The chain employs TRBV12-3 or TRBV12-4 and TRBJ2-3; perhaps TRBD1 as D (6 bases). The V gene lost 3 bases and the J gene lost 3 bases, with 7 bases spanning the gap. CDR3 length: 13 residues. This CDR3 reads CASSFQGTDTQYF. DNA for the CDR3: TGTGCCAGCAGTTTTCAGGGGACAGATACGCAGTATTTT.

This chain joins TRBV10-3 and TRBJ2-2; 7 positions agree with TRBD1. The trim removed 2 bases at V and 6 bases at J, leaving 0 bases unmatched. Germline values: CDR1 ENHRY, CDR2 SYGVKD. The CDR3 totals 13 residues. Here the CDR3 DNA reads TGTGCCATCAGTGAGACAGGGGCCGGGGAGCTGTTTTTT. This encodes CAISETGAGELFF.

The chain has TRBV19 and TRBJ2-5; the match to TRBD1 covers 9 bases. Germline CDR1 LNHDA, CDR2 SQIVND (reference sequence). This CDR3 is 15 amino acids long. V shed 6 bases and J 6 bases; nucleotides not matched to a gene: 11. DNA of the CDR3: TGTGCCAGTAGGGGAAGGGGACAGGGCGGGCAGACCCAGTACTTC. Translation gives CASRGRGQGGQTQYF. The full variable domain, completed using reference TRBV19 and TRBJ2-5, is DGGITQSPKYLFRKEGQNVTLSCEQNLNHDAMYWYRQDPGQGLRLIYYSQIVNDFQKGDIAEGYSVSREKKESFPLTVTSAQKNPTAFYLCASRGRGQGGQTQYFGPGTRLLVL.

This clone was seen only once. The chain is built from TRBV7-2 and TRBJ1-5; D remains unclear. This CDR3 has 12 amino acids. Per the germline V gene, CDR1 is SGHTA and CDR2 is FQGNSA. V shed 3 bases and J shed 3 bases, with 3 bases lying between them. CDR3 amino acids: CASSFPNQPQHF. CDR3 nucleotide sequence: TGTGCCAGCAGCTTCCCCAATCAGCCCCAGCATTTT.

CDR3 in DNA: TGTGCCAGCAGTTTACTATTCGGACAGCTCTATGGCTACACCTTC. Protein: CASSLLFGQLYGYTF. The chain carries TRBV28 and TRBJ1-2; D might be TRBD1 (6 bases). Germline CDR1 reads MDHEN; CDR2 reads SYDVKM. This CDR3 contains 15 residues. Deletions cut 2 bases from V and 4 bases from J, with 14 bases between.

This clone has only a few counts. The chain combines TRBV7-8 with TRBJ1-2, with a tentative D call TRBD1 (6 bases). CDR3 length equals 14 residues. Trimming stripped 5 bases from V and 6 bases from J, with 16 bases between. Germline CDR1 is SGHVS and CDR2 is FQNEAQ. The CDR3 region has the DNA TGTGCCAGCAGCCCGACAGGACAGAACCATGGCTACACCTTC. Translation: CASSPTGQNHGYTF.

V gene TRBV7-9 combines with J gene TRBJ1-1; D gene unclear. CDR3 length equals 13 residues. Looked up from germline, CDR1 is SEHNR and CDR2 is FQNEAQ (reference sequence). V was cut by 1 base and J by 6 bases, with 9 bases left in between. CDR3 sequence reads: CASSLGWVAEAFF. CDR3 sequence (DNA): TGTGCCAGCAGCTTAGGTTGGGTTGCTGAAGCTTTCTTT. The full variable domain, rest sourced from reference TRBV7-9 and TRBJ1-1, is DTGVSQNPRHKITKRGQNVTFRCDPISEHNRLYWYRQTLGQGPEFLTYFQNEAQLEKSRLLSDRFSAERPKGSFSTLEIQRTEQGDSAMYLCASSLGWVAEAFFGQGTRLTVV.

The CDR3 bases are TGTGCCATCAGTGGGACCAGGGGGAATGAGCAGTTCTTC. This sequence encodes CAISGTRGNEQFF. V is TRBV10-3 and J is TRBJ2-1; the match to TRBD1 covers 7 bases. The CDR3 is 13 amino acids. The V gene end was trimmed by 4 bases and the J gene end by 7 bases; junction bases not matched to a gene: 4. In germline, CDR1 is ENHRY, CDR2 SYGVKD.

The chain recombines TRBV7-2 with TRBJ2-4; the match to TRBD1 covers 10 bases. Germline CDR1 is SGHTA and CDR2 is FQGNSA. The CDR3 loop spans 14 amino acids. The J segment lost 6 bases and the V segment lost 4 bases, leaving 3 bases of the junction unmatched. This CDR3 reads CASSSDRGRNIQYF. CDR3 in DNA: TGTGCCAGCAGCTCAGACAGGGGGCGAAACATTCAGTACTTC. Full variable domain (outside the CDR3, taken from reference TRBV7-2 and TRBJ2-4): GAGVSQSPSNKVTEKGKDVELRCDPISGHTALYWYRQSLGQGLEFLIYFQGNSAPDKSGLPSDRFSAERTGGSVSTLTIQRTQQEDSAVYLCASSSDRGRNIQYFGAGTRLSVL.

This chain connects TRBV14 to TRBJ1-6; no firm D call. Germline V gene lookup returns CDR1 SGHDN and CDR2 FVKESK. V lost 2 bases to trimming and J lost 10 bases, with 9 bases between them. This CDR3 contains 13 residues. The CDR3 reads CASSQSTGSPLHF. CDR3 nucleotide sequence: TGTGCCAGCAGCCAAAGTACGGGCTCACCCCTCCACTTT.

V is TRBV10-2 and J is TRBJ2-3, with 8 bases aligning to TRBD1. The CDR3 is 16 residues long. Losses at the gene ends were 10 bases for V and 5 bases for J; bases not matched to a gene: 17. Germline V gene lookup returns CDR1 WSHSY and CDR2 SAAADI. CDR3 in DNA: TGCGCCACACTAGGGACAGGAGGGGGGATCGGAGATACGCAGTATTTT. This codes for CATLGTGGGIGDTQYF.

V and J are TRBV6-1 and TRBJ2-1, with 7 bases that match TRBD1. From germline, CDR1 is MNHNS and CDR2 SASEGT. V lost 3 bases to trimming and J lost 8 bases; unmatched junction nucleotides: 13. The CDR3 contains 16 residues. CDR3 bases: TGTGCCAGCAGTGAGGACCTGGGCAGGGGGATGGATGAGCAGTTCTTC. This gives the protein CASSEDLGRGMDEQFF.

As DNA, the CDR3 is TGTGCCAGCAGTGATACAGGGGGCTCTGGCTACACCTTC. Translation gives CASSDTGGSGYTF. The J gene is TRBJ1-2, the V gene TRBV2; TRBD1 agrees at 9 bases. CDR3 length: 13 amino acids. Trimming cost V 3 bases and J 7 bases; bases outside gene matches: 3. Germline lookup yields CDR1 SNHLY and CDR2 FYNNEI.